These 16 T cell receptor beta chains came from one sample sequenced in a study of beta chain features in type 1 diabetes (dated by TCRdb to between 2018 and 2020). The library relied on the immunoSEQ multiplex PCR assay. The entire isolated RNA was reverse transcribed using the High Capacity cDNA Reverse Transcription Kit, and thus expressed TCRB transcripts were sequenced. TCRdb stores this immuneACCESS table with in-frame sequences only. Part of the clones is absent; in the studies checked, under half of the shortfall reflects unresolved V genes, and no reason is known for the rest. This sample comprises tens of thousands of clones, 55% to 75% of them detected only once. The top ten constitute about 4% of the sample. No cognate antigen is known for these TCRs. The paper as a whole reports these results and caveats: Type 1 diabetes patients showed a moderate but significant shortening of TCRB CDR3 length in all four CD4+ subsets.

Sequenced input: Tregs from blood. Taken with the paper, the label for cell subset or site translates to: regulatory CD4+ T cells. The source of these receptors is a man aged 18 to 29 with type 1 diabetes.

The genes are TRBV14 and TRBJ2-2, with D perhaps matching TRBD2 (5 bases). The ends were cut back, 0 bases at V and 5 bases at J, with 10 bases in the middle. Germline V gene lookup returns CDR1 SGHDN and CDR2 FVKESK. This CDR3 spans 15 amino acids. Written as DNA, the CDR3 is TGTGCCAGCAGCCAAGACCGACGGAGGACCGGGGAGCTGTTTTTT. This codes for CASSQDRRRTGELFF.

The chain recombines TRBV5-1 with TRBJ1-2; TRBD1 matches 8 bases. The V gene end was trimmed by 3 bases and the J gene end by 6 bases; junction bases not matched to a gene: 7. This CDR3 spans 14 amino acids. Germline CDR1 reads SGHRS; CDR2 reads YFSETQ. CDR3 sequence (DNA): TGCGCCAGCAGCTACGACAGGGGTCGGGATGGCTACACCTTC. It specifies CASSYDRGRDGYTF.

The rearrangement joins TRBV6-5 to TRBJ2-1, with D hard to call. Trimming removed 5 bases at V and 8 bases at J, with 19 bases between. This CDR3 comprises 15 residues. Germline CDR1 and CDR2: MNHEY and SVGAGI. The CDR3 is CASSRSPQLRDEQFF. For the CDR3, the DNA is TGTGCCAGCAGTCGGAGTCCCCAACTTCGGGATGAGCAGTTCTTC.

This clone was observed a handful of times. The V and J genes are TRBV5-1 and TRBJ2-7, with 9 bases lining up with TRBD1. The CDR3 runs 13 residues. The J segment lost 4 bases and the V segment lost 4 bases, leaving 3 bases of the junction unmatched. The germline V gene has CDR1 SGHRS and CDR2 YFSETQ. The CDR3, as DNA: TGCGCCAGCAGCCGGGACAGGGCTTACGAGCAGTACTTC. Translation: CASSRDRAYEQYF.

V and J are TRBV10-3 and TRBJ2-5; TRBD1 aligns across 8 bases. Unmatched junction bases numbered 4, after V lost 2 bases and J lost 5 bases. This CDR3 region has 14 residues. The V gene's germline CDR1 is ENHRY and CDR2 SYGVKD. DNA of the CDR3: TGTGCCATCAGTGAGCAGGGGGCTCGGGAGACCCAGTACTTC. The encoded protein is CAISEQGARETQYF.

CDR3 amino acids: CASSLRTGLGYEQYF. The CDR3 nucleotides read TGTGCCAGCTCACTTCGGACAGGGCTTGGGTACGAGCAGTACTTC. The chain couples TRBV18 to TRBJ2-7, with 8 bases fitting TRBD1. Germline V gives CDR1 KGHSH, CDR2 LQKENI. Trimming removed 4 bases from V and 4 bases from J; junction bases left unmatched: 9. This CDR3 has 15 residues.

The chain links TRBV18 to TRBJ2-1; 8 bases line up with TRBD2. Trimming cost V 5 bases and J 6 bases; bases outside gene matches: 9. CDR3 length equals 15 residues. In germline, CDR1 is KGHSH, CDR2 LQKENI. In DNA form, the CDR3 reads TGTGCCAGCTCAGCTACCGGGACTAGTGTCAATGAGCAGTTCTTC. Translation gives CASSATGTSVNEQFF. The variable domain in full, completed from reference TRBV18 and TRBJ2-1, reads NAGVMQNPRHLVRRRGQEARLRCSPMKGHSHVYWYRQLPEEGLKFMVYLQKENIIDESGMPKERFSAEFPKEGPSILRIQQVVRGDSAAYFCASSATGTSVNEQFFGPGTRLTVL.

The genes are TRBV7-9 and TRBJ1-2, with D maybe TRBD1 (6 bases). There are 13 residues in the CDR3. V was cut by 4 bases and J by 8 bases, with 14 bases left in between. Germline V CDR1 and CDR2: SEHNR, FQNEAQ (reference sequence). As DNA, the CDR3 is TGTGCCAGCAGCTACGACAGGCGGGGGGGCTACACCTTC. Translated, it gives CASSYDRRGGYTF.

The V and J genes are TRBV19 and TRBJ2-7; 10 nucleotides agree with TRBD1. J lost 4 bases, V lost 4 bases, and 10 bases had no gene match. Germline assignment: CDR1 LNHDA and CDR2 SQIVND (reference sequence). The CDR3 runs 16 residues. For the CDR3, the DNA is TGTGCCAGTAGTACCTTACCGGGACAGGGGAAGTACGAGCAGTACTTC. Amino acids: CASSTLPGQGKYEQYF.

The chain uses TRBV18 and TRBJ2-3; TRBD2 might be the D (5 bases). CDR1 is KGHSH, CDR2 LQKENI, per germline. The CDR3 is 15 amino acids. V gave up 8 bases and J gave up 0 bases, with 15 bases separating them. The CDR3 loop is CASTPARLSTDTQYF. As DNA, the CDR3 is TGTGCCAGCACCCCGGCCCGACTAAGCACAGATACGCAGTATTTT.

On this clone itself: The sample carries other DNA sequences with the same CDR3. V and J are TRBV27 and TRBJ2-1; 11 bases agree with TRBD1. The CDR3 loop spans 15 amino acids. The germline V gene has CDR1 MNHEY and CDR2 SMNVEV (reference sequence). V shed 6 bases, J shed 4 bases, and the junction held 5 bases outside the gene matches. The CDR3 nucleotides read TGTGCCAGCAGGTCCGGGACAGGGGGATACAATGAGCAGTTCTTC. It yields the protein CASRSGTGGYNEQFF.

The rearrangement links TRBV5-1 to TRBJ1-1, with 8 nucleotides matching TRBD1. This CDR3 spans 13 amino acids. V shed 3 bases and J 7 bases; nucleotides not matched to a gene: 5. Germline V gene data show CDR1 as SGHRS and CDR2 as YFSETQ. CDR3 amino acids: CASSWQGAVEAFF. The DNA of the CDR3 is TGCGCCAGCAGCTGGCAGGGGGCTGTTGAAGCTTTCTTT. Drawing the rest from reference TRBV5-1 and TRBJ1-1, the complete variable domain is KAGVTQTPRYLIKTRGQQVTLSCSPISGHRSVSWYQQTPGQGLQFLFEYFSETQRNKGNFPGRFSGRQFSNSRSEMNVSTLELGDSALYLCASSWQGAVEAFFGQGTRLTVV.

J is TRBJ2-6 and V is TRBV4-1; D is unclear. Germline V gene sequence: CDR1 MGHRA, CDR2 YSYEKL. The V end lost 2 bases, the J end lost 0 bases, and 2 bases lay between the germline ends. The CDR3 sequence is 14 residues long. DNA for the CDR3: TGCGCCAGCAGCCAACTCTCTGGGGCCAACGTCCTGACTTTC. This encodes CASSQLSGANVLTF.

This clone came up a few times. The rearrangement uses TRBV30 and TRBJ2-5, with TRBD1 as a possible D gene (6 bases). V was trimmed by 3 bases and J by 1 base, leaving 9 bases between them. Germline V CDR1 and CDR2: GTSNPN, SVGIG (reference sequence). The CDR3 is 13 amino acids. CDR3 sequence reads: CAWRRTVQETQYF. CDR3 coding DNA: TGTGCCTGGAGGCGGACAGTCCAAGAGACCCAGTACTTC. Based on the CDR3 plus reference TRBV30 and TRBJ2-5, the full variable domain is SQTIHQWPATLVQPVGSPLSLECTVEGTSNPNLYWYRQAAGRGLQLLFYSVGIGQISSEVPQNLSASRPQDRQFILSSKKLLLSDSGFYLCAWRRTVQETQYFGPGTRLLVL.

The chain joins TRBV5-1 to TRBJ2-7, with D perhaps matching TRBD1 (6 bases). V shed 5 bases and J shed 5 bases, with 17 bases lying between them. Germline V CDR1 and CDR2: SGHRS, YFSETQ. The CDR3 totals 14 residues. CDR3 sequence (DNA): TGCGCCAGCAGAGGGGGAAGGGGCAGCCACGAGCAGTACTTC. Residues: CASRGGRGSHEQYF.

This chain uses TRBV10-3 with TRBJ1-1; 8 bases map to TRBD1. This CDR3 is 12 amino acids long. V trimming: 4 bases; J trimming: 8 bases; junction bases outside the gene matches: 3. Per the germline V gene, CDR1 is ENHRY and CDR2 is SYGVKD. The CDR3 spells CAISGTGIEAFF. CDR3 DNA sequence: TGTGCCATCAGTGGGACAGGGATAGAAGCTTTCTTT.